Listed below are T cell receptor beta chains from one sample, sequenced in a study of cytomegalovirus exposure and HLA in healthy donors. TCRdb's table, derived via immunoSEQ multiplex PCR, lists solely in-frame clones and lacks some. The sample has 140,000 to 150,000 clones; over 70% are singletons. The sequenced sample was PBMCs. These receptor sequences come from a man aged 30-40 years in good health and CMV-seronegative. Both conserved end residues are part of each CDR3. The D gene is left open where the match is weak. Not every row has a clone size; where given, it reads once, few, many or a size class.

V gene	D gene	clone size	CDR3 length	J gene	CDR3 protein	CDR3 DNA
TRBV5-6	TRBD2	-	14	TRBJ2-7	CASTPGLGDYEQYF	TGTGCCAGCACCCCGGGACTAGGTGACTACGAGCAGTACTTC
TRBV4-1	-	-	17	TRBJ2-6	CASSQKDSFSGANGLTF	TGCGCCAGCAGCCAGAAGGACAGTTTCTCTGGGGCCAACGGCCTGACTTTC
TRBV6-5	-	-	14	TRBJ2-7	CASSYGRLIYEQYF	TGTGCCAGCAGTTACGGCAGGCTTATCTACGAGCAGTACTTC
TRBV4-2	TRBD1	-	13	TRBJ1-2	CASSQDRQGRYTF	TGTGCCAGCAGCCAAGATCGACAGGGCCGCTACACCTTC
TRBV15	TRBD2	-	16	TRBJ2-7	CATSGNGLAGAGEQYF	TGTGCCACCAGCGGCAACGGACTAGCGGGAGCAGGGGAGCAGTACTTC
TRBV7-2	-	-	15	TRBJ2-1	CASSLAGSSYNEQFF	TGTGCCAGCAGCTTAGCAGGGAGCTCCTACAATGAGCAGTTCTTC
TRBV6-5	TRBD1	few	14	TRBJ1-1	CASSTGGRNTEAFF	TGTGCCAGCAGCACAGGGGGCCGGAACACTGAAGCTTTCTTT
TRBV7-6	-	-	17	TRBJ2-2	CASSGAGAAGGTGELFF	TGTGCCAGCAGCGGGGCGGGGGCCGCCGGAGGTACCGGGGAGCTGTTTTTT
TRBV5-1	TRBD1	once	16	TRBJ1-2	CASSSLPGQGLYGYTF	TGCGCCAGCAGCAGCCTCCCGGGACAGGGACTCTATGGCTACACCTTC
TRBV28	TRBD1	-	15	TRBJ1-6	CASSSFGTGYSPLHF	TGTGCCAGCAGTTCATTCGGGACAGGATACTCACCCCTCCACTTT
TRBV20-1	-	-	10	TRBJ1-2	CSAYLYGYTF	TGCAGTGCCTATCTCTATGGCTACACCTTC
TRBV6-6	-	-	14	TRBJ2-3	CASSYPRGTDTQYF	TGTGCCAGCAGTTACCCCCGGGGAACAGATACGCAGTATTTT
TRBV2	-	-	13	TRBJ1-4	CASSEQGSEKLFF	TGTGCCAGCAGTGAACAGGGAAGTGAAAAACTGTTTTTT
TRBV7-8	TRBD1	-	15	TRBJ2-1	CASSTGTGGYNEQFF	TGTGCCAGCAGCACCGGGACAGGAGGATACAATGAGCAGTTCTTC
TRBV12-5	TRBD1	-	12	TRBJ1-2	CASGFRGQGYTF	TGTGCTAGTGGTTTCAGGGGGCAGGGCTACACCTTC
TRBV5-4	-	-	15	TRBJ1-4	CASSLAGVINEKLFF	TGTGCCAGCAGCTTGGCGGGAGTCATTAATGAAAAACTGTTTTTT
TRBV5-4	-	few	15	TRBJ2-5	CASSAGTPQKETQYF	TGTGCCAGCAGTGCCGGGACTCCACAAAAAGAGACCCAGTACTTC
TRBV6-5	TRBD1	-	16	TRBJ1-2	CASSSPAGQGSYGYTF	TGTGCCAGCAGTTCCCCCGCCGGACAGGGTTCCTATGGCTACACCTTC
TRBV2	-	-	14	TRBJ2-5	CASSPQLYQETQYF	TGTGCCAGCAGCCCACAGTTGTACCAAGAGACCCAGTACTTC
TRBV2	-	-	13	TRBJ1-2	CASRESENYGYTF	TGTGCCAGCAGAGAATCCGAGAACTATGGCTACACCTTC
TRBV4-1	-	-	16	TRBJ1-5	CASSQGETEDYQPQHF	TGCGCCAGCAGCCAAGGTGAGACAGAGGATTATCAGCCCCAGCATTTT
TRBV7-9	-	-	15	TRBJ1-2	CASSPRGAEDYGYTF	TGTGCCAGCAGCCCTCGCGGGGCTGAAGACTATGGCTACACCTTC
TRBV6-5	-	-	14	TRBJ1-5	CASSLAGVAQPQHF	TGTGCCAGCAGTTTGGCAGGGGTGGCTCAGCCCCAGCATTTT
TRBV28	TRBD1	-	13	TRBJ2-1	CASSEDRGQFQFF	TGTGCCAGCAGTGAGGACAGGGGGCAATTCCAGTTCTTC
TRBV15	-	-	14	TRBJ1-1	CATSTQFMNTEAFF	TGTGCCACCAGCACCCAGTTCATGAACACTGAAGCTTTCTTT
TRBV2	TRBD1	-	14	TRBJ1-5	CASSVEQGDQPQHF	TGTGCCAGCAGTGTTGAACAGGGGGATCAGCCCCAGCATTTT
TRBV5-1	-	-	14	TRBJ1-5	CASSLEGASQPQHF	TGCGCCAGCAGCTTGGAAGGGGCTAGTCAGCCCCAGCATTTT
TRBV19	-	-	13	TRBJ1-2	CASSQGWNYGYTF	TGTGCCAGTAGTCAGGGTTGGAACTATGGCTACACCTTC
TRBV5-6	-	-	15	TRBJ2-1	CASSLAMTPYNEQFF	TGTGCCAGCAGCTTGGCCATGACTCCCTACAATGAGCAGTTCTTC
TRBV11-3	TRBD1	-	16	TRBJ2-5	CASSPRDRGSGETQYF	TGTGCCAGCAGCCCCCGGGACAGGGGGAGTGGAGAGACCCAGTACTTC
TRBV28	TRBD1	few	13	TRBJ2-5	CASSSRGPETQYF	TGTGCCAGCAGTTCCAGGGGGCCGGAGACCCAGTACTTC
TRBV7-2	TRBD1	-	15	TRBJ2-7	CASSLAWDSNYEQYF	TGTGCCAGCAGCTTAGCGTGGGACAGTAACTACGAGCAGTACTTC
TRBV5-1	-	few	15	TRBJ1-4	CASSLDIATNEKLFF	TGCGCCAGCAGCTTGGACATCGCAACTAATGAAAAACTGTTTTTT
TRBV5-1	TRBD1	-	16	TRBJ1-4	CASSGQETATNEKLFF	TGCGCCAGCAGCGGACAGGAGACTGCAACTAATGAAAAACTGTTTTTT
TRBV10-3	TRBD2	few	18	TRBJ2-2	CAIGRAVGLAGVFGELFF	TGTGCCATCGGAAGGGCGGTCGGTCTAGCGGGAGTTTTCGGGGAGCTGTTTTTT
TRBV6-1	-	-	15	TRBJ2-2	CASSEIGGLAGELFF	TGTGCCAGCAGTGAAATCGGGGGGCTTGCCGGGGAGCTGTTTTTT
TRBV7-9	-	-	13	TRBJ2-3	CATSPPRTDTQYF	TGTGCCACCTCCCCTCCCCGCACAGATACGCAGTATTTT
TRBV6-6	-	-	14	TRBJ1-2	CASSTGMLGYGYTF	TGTGCCAGCAGTACCGGTATGCTAGGCTATGGCTACACCTTC
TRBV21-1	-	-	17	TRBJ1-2	CASSKDDRGQGNYGYTF	TGTGCCAGCAGCAAAGACGACAGGGGGCAAGGTAACTATGGCTACACCTTC
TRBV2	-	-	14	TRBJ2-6	CASSQDSGANVLTF	TGTGCCAGCAGTCAGGACTCTGGGGCCAACGTCCTGACTTTC
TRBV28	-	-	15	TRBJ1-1	CASSPVAPGRTEAFF	TGTGCCAGCAGTCCCGTGGCCCCGGGGAGAACTGAAGCTTTCTTT
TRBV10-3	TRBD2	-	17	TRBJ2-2	CAISESKLAGSTGELFF	TGTGCCATCAGTGAGTCGAAACTAGCGGGGTCCACCGGGGAGCTGTTTTTT
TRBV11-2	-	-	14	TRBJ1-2	CASSPGPSNYGYTF	TGTGCCAGCAGCCCAGGGCCCTCTAACTATGGCTACACCTTC
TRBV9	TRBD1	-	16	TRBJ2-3	CASSVSLGQGTDTQYF	TGTGCCAGCAGCGTATCTTTGGGACAGGGCACAGATACGCAGTATTTT
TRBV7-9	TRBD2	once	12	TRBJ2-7	CASSLMGGEQYF	TGTGCCAGCAGCTTAATGGGGGGGGAGCAGTACTTC
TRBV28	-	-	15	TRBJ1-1	CASSPSWGMNTEAFF	TGTGCCAGCAGTCCCTCATGGGGCATGAACACTGAAGCTTTCTTT
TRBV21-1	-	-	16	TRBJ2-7	CASSKGRGGRIYEQYF	TGTGCCAGCAGCAAAGGGCGGGGCGGGAGGATCTACGAGCAGTACTTC
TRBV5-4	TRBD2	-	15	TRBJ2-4	CASSSQREEGNIQYF	TGTGCCAGCAGCTCCCAGCGGGAGGAGGGAAACATTCAGTACTTC
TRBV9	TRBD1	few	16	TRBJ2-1	CASSVSGQGAGNEQFF	TGTGCCAGCAGCGTAAGCGGTCAGGGGGCGGGAAATGAGCAGTTCTTC
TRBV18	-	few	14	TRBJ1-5	CASSPGSSNQPQHF	TGTGCCAGCTCACCAGGGAGTAGCAATCAGCCCCAGCATTTT
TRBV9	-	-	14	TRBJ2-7	CASSSAQGTYEQYF	TGTGCCAGCAGCTCAGCTCAGGGCACCTACGAGCAGTACTTC
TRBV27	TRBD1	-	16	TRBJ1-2	CASSLSPGTGIEGYTF	TGTGCCAGCAGTTTATCCCCTGGGACAGGGATTGAAGGCTACACCTTC
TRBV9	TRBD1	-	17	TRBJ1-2	CASSVENRGNLNYGYTF	TGTGCCAGCAGCGTAGAAAACAGGGGAAACCTTAACTATGGCTACACCTTC
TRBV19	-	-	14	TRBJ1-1	CASSISRVNTEAFF	TGTGCCAGTAGTATATCCAGGGTGAACACTGAAGCTTTCTTT
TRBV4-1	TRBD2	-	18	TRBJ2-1	CASSQEPGTSGSRNEQFF	TGCGCCAGCAGCCAAGAGCCTGGGACTAGCGGGAGCCGCAATGAGCAGTTCTTC